Below, 11 T cell receptor beta chains from the same sample are listed, as sequenced in a study of blood T cell repertoires in COVID-19. The data were produced by immunoSEQ multiplex PCR, yet TCRdb's version contains in-frame clones alone and is incomplete. The table shows about 180,000 clones, with approximately 81% occurring only once. Sample: peripheral blood. The receptors derive from a young man with active or convalescent COVID-19.

V and J are TRBV19 and TRBJ2-1; the match to TRBD2 covers 8 bases. The germline gives CDR1 LNHDA, CDR2 SQIVND (reference sequence). With V trimmed by 1 base and J by 7 bases, 12 bases remained unmatched. This CDR3 contains 17 residues. This chain's CDR3 is CASSIASEQREWNEQFF. The CDR3 DNA is TGTGCCAGTAGTATAGCAAGTGAGCAGCGGGAGTGGAATGAGCAGTTCTTC.

This clone was counted a single time. This sequence joins TRBV2 and TRBJ2-3; no reliable D call. CDR3 size: 14 residues. The germline V gene encodes CDR1 SNHLY and CDR2 FYNNEI. V shed 3 bases and J shed 4 bases, with 11 bases lying between them. This CDR3 is CASSEIPLPDTQYF. In DNA, the CDR3 is TGTGCCAGCAGTGAGATCCCACTTCCAGATACGCAGTATTTT.

This clone was seen just once. This chain links TRBV29-1 with TRBJ1-2; perhaps TRBD1 as D (6 bases). V lost 7 bases, J lost 5 bases, and 11 bases lay in between. The length of the CDR3 is 11 residues. CDR1 SQVTM and CDR2 ANQGSEA come from the germline V gene. The CDR3: CSGGQDYGYTF. DNA for the CDR3: TGCAGCGGGGGGCAGGATTATGGCTACACCTTC.

The chain couples TRBV5-1 to TRBJ2-3, with D unclear. The ends were cut back, 2 bases at V and 2 bases at J, with 3 bases in the middle. The CDR3 runs 12 residues. Germline CDR1 SGHRS, CDR2 YFSETQ. Written as DNA, the CDR3 is TGCGCCAGCAGCTTCCACACAGATACGCAGTATTTT. Translating it yields CASSFHTDTQYF.

This chain connects TRBV4-1 to TRBJ1-3, with 8 bases aligning to TRBD1. Trimming at V came to 1 base and at J to 4 bases, leaving 3 bases not matched to a gene. Looked up from germline, CDR1 is MGHRA and CDR2 is YSYEKL. The CDR3 extends over 15 amino acids. This CDR3 reads CASSQVGTGGNTIYF. The CDR3 DNA sequence: TGCGCCAGCAGCCAAGTTGGGACAGGAGGAAACACCATATATTTT.

The CDR3 coding sequence is TGTGCCAGCAGCTTAGGAATAGCGGGAGCAAAGCAGTACTTC. It is translated as CASSLGIAGAKQYF. The J gene is TRBJ2-7, the V gene TRBV11-3; TRBD2 agrees at 9 bases. The trim removed 1 base at V and 8 bases at J, leaving 6 bases unmatched. Germline-derived CDR1 and CDR2 are SGHNT and YENEEA. CDR3 length: 14 amino acids.

The chain combines TRBV16 with TRBJ1-5; possibly TRBD1 for D (5 bases). The CDR3 runs 17 residues. Germline lookup yields CDR1 KGHSY and CDR2 FQNENV. The germline V and J ends were trimmed by 0 bases and 0 bases, with 12 bases remaining between them. This chain's CDR3 is CASSQSGLYHSNQPQHF. As DNA, the CDR3 is TGTGCCAGCAGCCAATCGGGGCTATACCATAGCAATCAGCCCCAGCATTTT.

The chain links TRBV6-6 to TRBJ2-3; TRBD2 matches 8 bases. Unmatched junction bases numbered 4, after V lost 5 bases and J lost 0 bases. This CDR3 has 15 residues. Germline V gene lookup returns CDR1 MNHNY and CDR2 SVGAGI (reference sequence). The CDR3 spells CASSPQRGSTDTQYF. In nucleotides, the CDR3 is TGTGCCAGCAGTCCCCAGCGGGGGAGCACAGATACGCAGTATTTT.

The count of this clone is one. This chain uses TRBV5-1 with TRBJ2-7; possible D gene TRBD1, 5 bases. The germline gives CDR1 SGHRS, CDR2 YFSETQ. V dropped 4 bases and J dropped 2 bases, with 16 bases sitting between them. The length of the CDR3 is 15 residues. The CDR3 loop is CASSLVPGPPYEQYF. DNA of the CDR3: TGCGCCAGCAGCCTCGTTCCAGGGCCGCCCTACGAGCAGTACTTC.

V usage is TRBV19 and J usage is TRBJ2-5, with 11 bases aligning to TRBD2. This CDR3 region has 16 residues. The trim removed 4 bases at V and 2 bases at J, leaving 6 bases unmatched. Germline-derived CDR1 and CDR2 are LNHDA and SQIVND (reference sequence). The CDR3 loop reads CASSTPGLADQETQYF. CDR3 coding DNA: TGTGCCAGTAGTACGCCGGGACTAGCGGATCAAGAGACCCAGTACTTC.

The chain combines TRBV3-1 (or the pseudogene TRBV3-2) with TRBJ2-2, with a tentative D call TRBD1 (5 bases). This CDR3 is built from 14 residues. The germline gives CDR1 LGHDT, CDR2 YNNKEL (reference sequence). Trimming stripped 9 bases from V and 5 bases from J, with 16 bases between. In DNA form, the CDR3 reads TGTGCCAGTCGGACAAATCCGATTACCGGGGAGCTGTTTTTT. Translating it yields CASRTNPITGELFF.